These 12 T cell receptor beta chains came from one sample sequenced in a study of siplizumab effects on memory and regulatory T cells. The protocol was immunoSEQ multiplex PCR, while the TCRdb copy is restricted to in-frame clones and leaves out a portion. This sample carries 85,000 to 130,000 clones, roughly nine tenths of them seen once, and the ten largest clones take 0.65% to 0.8%. Specimen: Tregs sorted from blood. The receptors were gathered from a human donor in good health.

The J gene is TRBJ1-1, the V gene TRBV18, with 9 bases fitting TRBD1. Germline-derived CDR1 and CDR2 are KGHSH and LQKENI. CDR3 length equals 17 residues. The junction had 13 bases not matched to a gene; V was cut back by 3 bases and J by 5 bases. The CDR3 protein is CASSPLGPGQGVTEAFF. The CDR3 DNA follows: TGTGCCAGCTCACCCCTAGGACCGGGACAGGGAGTTACTGAAGCTTTCTTT.

V and J are TRBV27 and TRBJ2-3; 10 positions agree with TRBD1. The CDR3 is made up of 17 amino acids. V lost 6 bases, J lost 1 base, and 10 bases stayed unmatched. The germline CDR1 and CDR2 sequences are MNHEY and SMNVEV (reference sequence). CDR3 DNA sequence: TGTGCCAGCAGAACCTATAGCGGGACAGGGGGCACAGATACGCAGTATTTT. It encodes CASRTYSGTGGTDTQYF.

The gene calls are TRBV18 and TRBJ2-1; 8 nucleotides align to TRBD2. Germline V CDR1 and CDR2: KGHSH, LQKENI. Unmatched junction bases numbered 9, after V lost 3 bases and J lost 8 bases. The CDR3 is made up of 15 amino acids. For the CDR3, the DNA is TGTGCCAGCTCACCGCCGGGACTAGATCCCCATGAGCAGTTCTTC. Translating gives CASSPPGLDPHEQFF.

The chain uses TRBV7-3 and TRBJ2-7; 8 bases match TRBD1. V trimming: 2 bases; J trimming: 5 bases; junction bases outside the gene matches: 5. The CDR3 extends over 14 amino acids. Germline CDR1 and CDR2: SGHTA and FQGTGA. The CDR3 DNA sequence: TGTGCCAGCAGCTTAGGTGACAGGGGCCACGAGCAGTACTTC. Translated: CASSLGDRGHEQYF.

The chain uses TRBV6-6 and TRBJ2-5; TRBD2 matches 9 bases. CDR1 is MNHNY and CDR2 is SVGAGI in the germline V gene (reference sequence). The junction had 10 bases not matched to a gene; V was cut back by 6 bases and J by 5 bases. The CDR3 covers 15 residues. In nucleotides, the CDR3 is TGTGCCAGCAGACGCCCGGGACTAGCCGGGGAGACCCAGTACTTC. It specifies CASRRPGLAGETQYF.

The rearrangement links TRBV6-1 to TRBJ1-3; D is unclear. This CDR3 has 15 residues. Trimming removed 4 bases from V and 0 bases from J, with 10 bases in between. Germline V lookup: CDR1 MNHNS, CDR2 SASEGT. CDR3 sequence: CASSAGFSSGNTIYF. The CDR3 DNA follows: TGTGCCAGCAGTGCCGGTTTTAGCTCTGGAAACACCATATATTTT.

J is TRBJ1-1 and V is TRBV28, with D perhaps matching TRBD1 (5 bases). The CDR3 is made up of 17 amino acids. V lost 5 bases to trimming and J lost 0 bases, with 19 bases between them. CDR1 and CDR2 (germline): MDHEN, SYDVKM. CDR3 protein: CASSPNLGDPMNTEAFF. In nucleotides, the CDR3 is TGTGCCAGCAGTCCGAATCTGGGGGACCCCATGAACACTGAAGCTTTCTTT.

The chain links TRBV18 to TRBJ2-5; D call uncertain. Trimming removed 3 bases from V and 1 base from J, with 6 bases in between. The CDR3 has 13 residues. CDR1 and CDR2 (germline): KGHSH, LQKENI. CDR3 residues: CASSPNLQETQYF. For the CDR3, the DNA is TGTGCCAGCTCACCTAACCTCCAAGAGACCCAGTACTTC. The variable domain in full, completed from reference TRBV18 and TRBJ2-5, reads NAGVMQNPRHLVRRRGQEARLRCSPMKGHSHVYWYRQLPEEGLKFMVYLQKENIIDESGMPKERFSAEFPKEGPSILRIQQVVRGDSAAYFCASSPNLQETQYFGPGTRLLVL.

The V and J genes are TRBV9 and TRBJ2-2, with TRBD1 identical over 9 bases. The CDR3 extends over 15 amino acids. The V segment lost 4 bases and the J segment 4 bases; nucleotides outside the gene matches: 5. Germline CDR1 and CDR2: SGDLS and YYNGEE. This CDR3 reads CASSRDRAGTGELFF. DNA for the CDR3: TGTGCCAGCAGCCGGGACAGGGCGGGCACCGGGGAGCTGTTTTTT.

A remark on this clone: The junction shows a germline mismatch at one end, possibly a read error. The genes are TRBV11-2 and TRBJ2-5, with D maybe TRBD1 (5 bases). This CDR3 comprises 15 residues. In germline, CDR1 is SGHAT, CDR2 FQNNGV. As DNA, the CDR3 is TGTGCCAGCAGTTTAGTTCAGGGATACCAAGAGACCCAGTACTTC. Protein: CASSLVQGYQETQYF. The whole variable domain, filled in from reference TRBV11-2 and TRBJ2-5, reads EAGVAQSPRYKIIEKRQSVAFWCNPISGHATLYWYQQILGQGPKLLIQFQNNGVVDDSQLPKDRFSAERLKGVDSTLKIQPAKLEDSAVYLCASSLVQGYQETQYFGPGTRLLVL.

J is TRBJ2-3 and V is TRBV7-2; 7 bases line up with TRBD2. The germline V gene has CDR1 SGHTA and CDR2 FQGNSA. The CDR3 runs 14 residues. The trim removed 5 bases at V and 2 bases at J, leaving 4 bases unmatched. The CDR3 spells CASSELAHTDTQYF. The CDR3 coding sequence is TGTGCCAGCAGCGAACTAGCGCACACAGATACGCAGTATTTT.

The chain employs TRBV2 and TRBJ1-1, with D uncertain. Germline-derived CDR1 and CDR2 are SNHLY and FYNNEI. The length of the CDR3 is 14 residues. V lost 4 bases, J lost 1 base, and 10 bases lay in between. The CDR3 here is CASSVRVGNTEAFF. As DNA, the CDR3 is TGTGCCAGCAGTGTAAGGGTTGGGAACACTGAAGCTTTCTTT.